This TCR beta chain emerged from a study of T cells in Graves' hyperthyroidism and ophthalmopathy. Amplification of TCR beta CDR3 regions was performed using RNA transcripts as template. Primed by the HTBI set, a first-round RT-PCR was run on the TCR CDR3. Using its own MiXCR run on the multiplex PCR reads, TCRdb lists one record per CDR3 protein. This sample yields 730,000 or so distinct CDR3 sequences, of which 18% are seen a single time; around 15% belongs to the top ten. Patients were excluded because of uncontrolled infection, other autoimmune disease, pregnancy or lactation. Germline assignment: CDR1 KGHSH and CDR2 LQKENI. V lost 4 bases and J lost 0, with 24 bases in between. There are 20 residues in the CDR3.

The receptor comes from a woman aged 50 to 60 with Graves' hyperthyroidism that later progressed to Graves' ophthalmopathy. The chain couples TRBV18 to TRBJ1-4, with D perhaps TRBD1 (5 bases). The sequenced sample was blood. The CDR3: CASSLPPPRRREATNEKLFF. CDR3 sequence (DNA): TGTGCCAGCTCACTACCACCCCCACGTCGCAGGGAAGCAACTAATGAAAAACTGTTTTTT.